This TCR beta chain was captured by sequencing in a study of identical twins. Study-level results: Insertions were fewer in abundant cord blood beta clonotypes, whereas memory repertoires showed none of this pattern. There was an excess of low generation probability in the out-of-frame alpha sequences that twins shared.

In the case of this clonotype: Its antigen remains unknown.

CDR1 and CDR2 from the germline V gene are MGHRA and YSYEKL. V gave up 0 bases and J gave up 0 bases, with 18 bases separating them. The CDR3 has 19 residues. TCRdb reprocessed the 5' RACE reads with MiXCR, giving one entry per CDR3 protein. The profile shows 500,000 to 650,000 distinct CDR3 sequences, 7% to 7.5% of them singletons. All donors comprised healthy Caucasians. These same records also appear under a second study, on yellow fever vaccine responses in identical twins. That work states: Vaccine-induced T cell responses in twins were reportedly observed to appear partly convergent, partly personalized.

The TCR originated in a woman under 30 in good health. The sample comprised PBMCs. The chain employs TRBV4-1 and TRBJ2-1, with D unclear. For the CDR3, the DNA is TGCGCCAGCAGCCAAGAAGAAGCTGGTGGGGTTAGCTCCTACAATGAGCAGTTCTTC. Its translation: CASSQEEAGGVSSYNEQFF.